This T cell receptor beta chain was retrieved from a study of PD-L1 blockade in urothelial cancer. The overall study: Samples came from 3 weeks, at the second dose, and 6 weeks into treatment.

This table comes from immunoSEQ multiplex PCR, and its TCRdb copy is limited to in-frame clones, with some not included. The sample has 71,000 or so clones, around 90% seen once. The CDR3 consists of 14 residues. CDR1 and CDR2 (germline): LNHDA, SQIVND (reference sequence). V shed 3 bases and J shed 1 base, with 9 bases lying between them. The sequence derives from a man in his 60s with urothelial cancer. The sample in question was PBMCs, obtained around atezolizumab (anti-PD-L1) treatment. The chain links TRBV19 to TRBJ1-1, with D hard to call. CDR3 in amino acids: CASSIVGGNTEAFF. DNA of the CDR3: TGTGCCAGTAGTATTGTGGGAGGGAACACTGAAGCTTTCTTT.